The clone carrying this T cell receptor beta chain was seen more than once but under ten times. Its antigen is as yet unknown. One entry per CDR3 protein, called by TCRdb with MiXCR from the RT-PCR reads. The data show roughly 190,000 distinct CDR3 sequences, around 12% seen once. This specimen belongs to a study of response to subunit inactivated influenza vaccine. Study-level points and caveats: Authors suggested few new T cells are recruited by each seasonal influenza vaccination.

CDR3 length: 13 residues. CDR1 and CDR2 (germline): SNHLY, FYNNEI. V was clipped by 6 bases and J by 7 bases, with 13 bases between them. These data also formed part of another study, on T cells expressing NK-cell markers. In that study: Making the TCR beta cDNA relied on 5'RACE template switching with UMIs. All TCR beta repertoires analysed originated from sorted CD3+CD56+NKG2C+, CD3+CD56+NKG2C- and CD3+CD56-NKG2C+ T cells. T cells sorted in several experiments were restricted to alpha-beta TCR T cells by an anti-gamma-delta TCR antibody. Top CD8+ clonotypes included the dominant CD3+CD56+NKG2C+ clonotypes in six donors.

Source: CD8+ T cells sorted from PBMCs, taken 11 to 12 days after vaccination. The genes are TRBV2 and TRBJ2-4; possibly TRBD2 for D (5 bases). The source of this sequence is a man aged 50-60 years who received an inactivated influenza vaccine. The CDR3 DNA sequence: TGTGCCAGCAGCGCGGACTTTAGGAACATTCAGTACTTC. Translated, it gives CASSADFRNIQYF.